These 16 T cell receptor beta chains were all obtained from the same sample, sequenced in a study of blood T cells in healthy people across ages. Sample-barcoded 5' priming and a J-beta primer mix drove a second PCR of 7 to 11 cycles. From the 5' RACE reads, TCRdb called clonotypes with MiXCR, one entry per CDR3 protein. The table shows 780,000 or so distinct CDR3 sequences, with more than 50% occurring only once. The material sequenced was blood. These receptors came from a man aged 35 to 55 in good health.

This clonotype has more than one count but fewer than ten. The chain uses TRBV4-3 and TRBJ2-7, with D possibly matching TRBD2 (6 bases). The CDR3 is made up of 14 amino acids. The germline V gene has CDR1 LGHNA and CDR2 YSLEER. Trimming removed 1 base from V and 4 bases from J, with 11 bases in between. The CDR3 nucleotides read TGCGCCAGCAGCCAAGGCACGGCGGGATACGAGCAGTACTTC. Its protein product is CASSQGTAGYEQYF.

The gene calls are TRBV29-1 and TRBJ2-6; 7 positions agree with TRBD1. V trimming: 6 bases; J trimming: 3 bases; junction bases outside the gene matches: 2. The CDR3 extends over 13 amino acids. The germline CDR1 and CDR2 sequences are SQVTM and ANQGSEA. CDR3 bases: TGCAGCGTGGGGACAGTTGGGGCCAACGTCCTGACTTTC. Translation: CSVGTVGANVLTF.

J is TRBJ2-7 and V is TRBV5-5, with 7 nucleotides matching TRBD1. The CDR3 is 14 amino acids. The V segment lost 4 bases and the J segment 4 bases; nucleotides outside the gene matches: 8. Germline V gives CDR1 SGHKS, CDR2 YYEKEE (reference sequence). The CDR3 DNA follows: TGTGCCAGCAGCGTTTCCCGGGACAGATACGAGCAGTACTTC. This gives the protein CASSVSRDRYEQYF.

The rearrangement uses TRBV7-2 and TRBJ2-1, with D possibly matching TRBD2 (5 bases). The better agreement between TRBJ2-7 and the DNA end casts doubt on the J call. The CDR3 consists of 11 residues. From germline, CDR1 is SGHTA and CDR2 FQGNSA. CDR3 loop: CASKSSNEQYF. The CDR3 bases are TGTGCCAGCAAATCTAGCAATGAGCAGTACTTC.

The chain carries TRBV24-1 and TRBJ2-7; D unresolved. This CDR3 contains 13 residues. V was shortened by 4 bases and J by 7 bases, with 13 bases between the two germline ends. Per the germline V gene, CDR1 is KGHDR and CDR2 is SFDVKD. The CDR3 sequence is CATSETIPNEQYF. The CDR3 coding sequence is TGTGCCACCAGTGAAACAATCCCCAATGAGCAGTACTTC.

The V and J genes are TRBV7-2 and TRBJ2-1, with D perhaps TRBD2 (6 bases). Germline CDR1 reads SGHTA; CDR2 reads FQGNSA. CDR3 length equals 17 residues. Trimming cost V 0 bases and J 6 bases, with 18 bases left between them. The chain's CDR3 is CASSLAPVSGGVNEQFF. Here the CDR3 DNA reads TGTGCCAGCAGCTTAGCCCCGGTAAGCGGCGGGGTCAATGAGCAGTTCTTC.

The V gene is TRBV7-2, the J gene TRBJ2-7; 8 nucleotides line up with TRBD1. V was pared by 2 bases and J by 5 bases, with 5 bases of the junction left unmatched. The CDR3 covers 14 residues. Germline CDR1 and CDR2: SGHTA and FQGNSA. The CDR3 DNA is TGTGCCAGCAGCTTACTTGGACAGGGCGACGAGCAGTACTTC. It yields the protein CASSLLGQGDEQYF.

CDR3 residues: CASSSRGQGPKSSGANVLTF. CDR3 bases: TGCGCCAGCAGCTCCCGTGGACAGGGACCAAAGAGCTCTGGGGCCAACGTCCTGACTTTC. The chain recombines TRBV5-1 with TRBJ2-6; 8 nucleotides align to TRBD1. J was trimmed by 0 bases and V by 3 bases; bases with no gene match: 14. CDR3 length: 20 amino acids. Germline V gene sequence: CDR1 SGHRS, CDR2 YFSETQ.

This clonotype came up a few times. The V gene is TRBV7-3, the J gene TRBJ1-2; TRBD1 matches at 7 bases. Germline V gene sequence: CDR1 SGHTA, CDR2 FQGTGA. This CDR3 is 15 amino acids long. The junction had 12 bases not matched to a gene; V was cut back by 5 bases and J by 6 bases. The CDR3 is CASSTTPTGVHGYTF. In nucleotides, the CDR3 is TGTGCCAGCAGCACCACCCCAACAGGGGTTCATGGCTACACCTTC. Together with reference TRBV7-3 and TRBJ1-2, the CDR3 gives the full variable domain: GAGVSQTPSNKVTEKGKYVELRCDPISGHTALYWYRQSLGQGPEFLIYFQGTGAADDSGLPNDRFFAVRPEGSVSTLKIQRTERGDSAVYLCASSTTPTGVHGYTFGSGTRLTVV.

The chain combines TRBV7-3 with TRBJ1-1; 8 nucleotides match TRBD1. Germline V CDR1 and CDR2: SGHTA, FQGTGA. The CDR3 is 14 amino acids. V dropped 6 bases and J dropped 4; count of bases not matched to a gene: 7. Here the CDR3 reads CASSSQGGVTEAFF. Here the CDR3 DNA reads TGTGCCAGCAGTTCACAGGGGGGAGTCACTGAAGCTTTCTTT.

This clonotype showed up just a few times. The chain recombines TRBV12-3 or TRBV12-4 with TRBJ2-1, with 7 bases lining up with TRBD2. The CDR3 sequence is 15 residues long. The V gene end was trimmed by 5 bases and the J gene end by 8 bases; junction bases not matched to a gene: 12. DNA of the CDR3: TGTGCCAGCAGTCCTCCCGGGACTACGAGGTATGAGCAGTTCTTC. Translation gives CASSPPGTTRYEQFF.

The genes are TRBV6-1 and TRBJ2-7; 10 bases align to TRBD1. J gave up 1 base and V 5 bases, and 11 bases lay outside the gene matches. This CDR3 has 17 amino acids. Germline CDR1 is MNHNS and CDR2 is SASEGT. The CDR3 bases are TGTGCCAGCAGTACGGGCGGGACAGGGGCAGGGTCCTACGAGCAGTACTTC. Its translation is CASSTGGTGAGSYEQYF.

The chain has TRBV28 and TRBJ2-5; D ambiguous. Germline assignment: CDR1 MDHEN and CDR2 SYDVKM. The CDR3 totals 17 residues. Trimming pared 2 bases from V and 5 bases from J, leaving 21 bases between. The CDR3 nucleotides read TGTGCCAGCAGTTTAGACTCTACTGGGTACTTCGTGGAGACCCAGTACTTC. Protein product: CASSLDSTGYFVETQYF. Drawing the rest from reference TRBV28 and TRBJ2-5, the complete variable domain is DVKVTQSSRYLVKRTGEKVFLECVQDMDHENMFWYRQDPGLGLRLIYFSYDVKMKEKGDIPEGYSVSREKKERFSLILESASTNQTSMYLCASSLDSTGYFVETQYFGPGTRLLVL.

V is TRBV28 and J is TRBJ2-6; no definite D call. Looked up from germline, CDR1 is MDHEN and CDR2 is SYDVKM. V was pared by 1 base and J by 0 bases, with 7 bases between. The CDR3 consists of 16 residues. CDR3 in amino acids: CASSLFGRSGANVLTF. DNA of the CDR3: TGTGCCAGCAGTTTATTTGGGCGCTCTGGGGCCAACGTCCTGACTTTC.

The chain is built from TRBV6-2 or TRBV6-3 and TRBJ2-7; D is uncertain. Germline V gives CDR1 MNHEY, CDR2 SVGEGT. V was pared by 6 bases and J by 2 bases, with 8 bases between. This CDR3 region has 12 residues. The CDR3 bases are TGTGCCAGCAGCGGTGCCACCTACGAGCAGTACTTC. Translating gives CASSGATYEQYF.

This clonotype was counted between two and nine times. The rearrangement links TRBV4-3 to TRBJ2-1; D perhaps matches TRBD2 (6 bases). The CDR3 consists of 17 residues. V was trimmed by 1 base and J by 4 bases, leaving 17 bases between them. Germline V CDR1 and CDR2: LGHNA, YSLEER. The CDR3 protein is CASSQVKSGTVYNEQFF. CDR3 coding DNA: TGCGCCAGCAGCCAAGTGAAATCGGGGACTGTTTACAATGAGCAGTTCTTC.